The entry that follows covers one TCR beta chain sequence. The data originate from a study of T cell changes during pregnancy in multiple sclerosis. V was cut by 5 bases and J by 5 bases, with 13 bases left in between. Germline V gene sequence: CDR1 SGHRS, CDR2 YFSETQ. The CDR3 is made up of 13 amino acids. Sequencing used immunoSEQ multiplex PCR; TCRdb keeps in-frame clones, though not all of them. The sample records approximately 70,000 clones, around 92% being singletons. The specimen was peripheral blood, collected after pregnancy. The origin of this receptor is a female donor with multiple sclerosis, enrolled in a pregnancy study. V gene TRBV5-1 combines with J gene TRBJ1-1; D uncertain. CDR3 nucleotides: TGCGCCAGCAGGAGTGGCGCAGGTACTGAAGCTTTCTTT. Amino acid sequence: CASRSGAGTEAFF.